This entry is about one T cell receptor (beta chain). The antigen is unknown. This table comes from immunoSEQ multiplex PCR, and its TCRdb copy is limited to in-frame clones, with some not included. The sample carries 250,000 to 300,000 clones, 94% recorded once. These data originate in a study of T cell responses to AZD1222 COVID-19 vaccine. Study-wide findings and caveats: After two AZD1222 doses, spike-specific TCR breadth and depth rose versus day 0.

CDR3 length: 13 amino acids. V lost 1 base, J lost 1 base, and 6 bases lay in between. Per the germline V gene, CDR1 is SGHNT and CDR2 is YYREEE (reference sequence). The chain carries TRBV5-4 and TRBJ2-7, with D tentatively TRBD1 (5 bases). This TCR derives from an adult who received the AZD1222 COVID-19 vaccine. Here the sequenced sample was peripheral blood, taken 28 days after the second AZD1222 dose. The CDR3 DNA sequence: TGTGCCAGCAGCTTGCAGGGATCCTACGAGCAGTACTTC. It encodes CASSLQGSYEQYF.